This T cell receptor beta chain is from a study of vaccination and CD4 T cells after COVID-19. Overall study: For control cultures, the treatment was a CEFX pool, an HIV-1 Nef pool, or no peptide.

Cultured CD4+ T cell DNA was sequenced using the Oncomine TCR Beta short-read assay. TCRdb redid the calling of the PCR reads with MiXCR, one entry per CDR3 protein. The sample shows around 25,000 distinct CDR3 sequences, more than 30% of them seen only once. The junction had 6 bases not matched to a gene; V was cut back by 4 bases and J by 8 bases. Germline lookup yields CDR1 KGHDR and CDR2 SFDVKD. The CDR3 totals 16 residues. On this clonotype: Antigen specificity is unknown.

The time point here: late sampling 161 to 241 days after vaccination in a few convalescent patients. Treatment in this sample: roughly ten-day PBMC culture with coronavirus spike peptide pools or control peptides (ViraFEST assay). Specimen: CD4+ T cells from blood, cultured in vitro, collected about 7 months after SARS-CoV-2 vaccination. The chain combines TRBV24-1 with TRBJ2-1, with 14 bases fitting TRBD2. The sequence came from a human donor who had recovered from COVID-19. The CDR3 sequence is CATSDPGLAGVYEQFF. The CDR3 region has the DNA TGTGCCACCAGTGACCCGGGACTAGCGGGAGTTTATGAGCAGTTCTTC.